This T cell receptor (beta chain) was recorded in a study of shared clonotypes between healthy human individuals (dated by TCRdb to the early 2020s). Regarding the complete study: The cohort comprised two women and three men aged 18 to 49 years. For each donor, CD4 naive and CD4 memory were each given three plates, CD8 naive was given two plates, and CD8 memory was given one plate. Between about 0.8 and 9.5 billion PBMCs per donor were obtained by leukapheresis. Different laboratories and diverse techniques were used to prepare libraries and sequence TCR repertoires, to increase sequencing depth and limit assay-specific biases. To estimate repertoire size and how much clonotypes are shared between individuals, the study performed deep sequencing of blood TCR repertoires from a few healthy adults. What the work shows at the level of the full study, not this receptor alone: Rarefaction of sorted-subset datasets indicated incomplete sequencing despite the large sequencing depth. Across a few donors, 4.5% to 6.5% of naive CD4, approximately 3.6% of naive CD8, approximately 2.5% of memory CD4, and over 0.35% of memory CD8 clonotypes were shared. The small number of donors limited the genetic and exposure-history diversity represented. Only blood was sampled, and tissue TCR repertoires likely differ from those in blood. Compared with non-shared clonotypes, clonotypes shared by all four sorted-subset donors had higher generation probabilities. Pairwise subsampling led to the expectation that sequencing depth would affect the degree of clonotype sharing among donors. Estimated clonotype richness was generally larger for naive than for memory subsets.

The donors were healthy, HIV-negative adults who had no recently reported acute infections or vaccinations. Every donor was a Caucasian adult residing in Nashville, Tennessee, USA. CD4+ T cells were enriched by magnetic negative selection, after which naive cells were positively selected on CD45RA and the negative fraction was taken as the memory subset. Blood was collected by leukapheresis, and PBMCs were isolated by Ficoll-Histopaque density gradient centrifugation and then cryopreserved in liquid nitrogen vapor phase. Analytical flow cytometry was used to check the purity and quantity of every magnetically sorted T cell population. Genomic DNA was isolated from every sorted fraction and measured by UV absorbance on a Nanodrop 2000c. Its CDR3 holds 11 amino acids, cysteine through phenylalanine. Only the CDR3 region is kept as DNA, spanning 33 bases read in frame from base 1. CDR1 and CDR2 are drawn from the germline V gene: SNHLY, FYNNEI. V gives up 5 bases and J gives up 6 bases, and the segment between their germline ends measures 5 bases.

Using the deep immunoSEQ assay, TCR CDR3 regions were amplified from genomic DNA by multiplex PCR. Extracted genomic DNA from each cell subset was distributed evenly across all wells of several immunoSEQ 96-well plates, and each plate was treated as a replicate. For sorted subsets, around 200 ng genomic DNA, equal to 30,000 or so T cell genomes, was loaded into each replicate PCR. Purified libraries were quantified with a Qubit 3.0 fluorometer, sized on a Bioanalyzer 2100, and re-quantified with the KAPA Library Quantification kit. Each immunoSEQ 96-well plate was sequenced on its own single-read 150-cycle Illumina NextSeq 550 flow cell. In the original analysis: Because the immunoSEQ output held only junctional sequences and lacked quality scores, the filtering could not match the filtering applied to full-length reads. To assign V/J genes and CDR3, sequences were annotated against IMGT germline references using PyIR, a Python wrapper for IgBLAST v1.9. Any read was removed if the V/J assignment was weak (E-value above 1e-6), the CDR3 was missing, or the read contained stop codons, out-of-frame junctions, or ambiguous translated residues. V3J clonotypes were defined by identical inferred V gene, J gene, and CDR3 amino acid sequence. Percentage overlap between repertoires was calculated by dividing the number of shared unique clonotypes by the size of the smaller repertoire. Three approaches were used to assess repertoire richness: RTK rarefaction, the Chao1 estimator, and Recon v2.1 estimates of unobserved clonotypes. For all TCRbeta clonotypes obtained by the gDNA method from several donors, generation probabilities were computed with OLGA. Drawn from immuneACCESS, this table holds only the in-frame rearrangements with V and J called that TCRdb kept. Clones are partly lost; checked studies trace under half to an unresolved V gene and leave the rest unexplained. That table gives V, J and clone size, and the DNA gave D and trimming. This sample gives fewer than 1.6 million clones in total; 98% of them show up just once. The ten largest clones represent about 0.34% of the sample.

About this clone itself: It lacks a known antigen. No base quality information exists; no much larger clone differs at one position.

This clonotype was sampled from a man under 40 in good health. Sequenced material: naive CD4+ T cells sorted from blood. Interpreted using the paper, the cell subset or site label stands for: CD45RA+ positively selected. The chain is assembled from TRBV2 and TRBJ2-1, with the D gene call left open. Here is the DNA: TGTGCCAGCAGTTACGTCAATGAGCAGTTCTTC. It is translated as CASSYVNEQFF.